This is a list of T cell receptor beta chains from one sample in a study of OX40 agonist ivuxolimab in advanced cancers. The table came from immunoSEQ multiplex PCR; TCRdb's copy has only in-frame clones and leaves some out. This table holds approximately 15,000 clones, approximately 84% found once. Here the sequenced sample was CD4+ or CD8+ T cells sorted from blood, taken in a trial of the OX40 agonist ivuxolimab. Receptor source: an adult with an advanced solid tumor such as melanoma, head and neck, liver or kidney cancer. Each CDR3 is given with its conserved first and last residue. A D gene is named only where the DNA matches it firmly. Only part of the rows carry a size: once, few, many, or a class if the clone is expanded.

CDR3 length,V gene,clone size,J gene,D gene,CDR3 protein,CDR3 DNA
12,TRBV13,.,TRBJ2-3,.,CASSLDGGMQYF,TGTGCCAGCAGCTTAGACGGGGGTATGCAGTATTTT
13,TRBV27,.,TRBJ2-3,.,CASSPGGTDTQYF,TGTGCCAGCAGTCCGGGGGGCACAGATACGCAGTATTTT
12,TRBV5-1,.,TRBJ2-2,.,CASMGDTGELFF,TGCGCCAGCATGGGGGACACCGGGGAGCTGTTTTTT
16,TRBV28,few,TRBJ2-1,TRBD2,CASSQLAGGPYNEQFF,TGTGCCAGCAGTCAACTAGCGGGAGGTCCCTACAATGAGCAGTTCTTC
15,TRBV4-1,.,TRBJ2-3,.,CASSLEGGGGDTQYF,TGCGCCAGCAGCCTAGAAGGAGGGGGCGGAGATACGCAGTATTTT
14,TRBV5-1,.,TRBJ2-7,.,CASSLEGTLWEQYF,TGCGCCAGCAGCTTGGAAGGGACCCTATGGGAGCAGTACTTC
15,TRBV15,.,TRBJ2-7,.,CATSRDRGASYEQYF,TGTGCCACCAGCAGAGATAGGGGGGCCTCCTACGAGCAGTACTTC
14,TRBV6-1,.,TRBJ2-7,.,CASSEGTVPLEQYF,TGTGCCAGCAGTGAAGGGACTGTCCCTCTCGAGCAGTACTTC
16,TRBV6-1,.,TRBJ2-1,TRBD2,CASREGLAGSYNEQFF,TGTGCCAGCAGGGAAGGACTAGCGGGGTCCTACAATGAGCAGTTCTTC
15,TRBV27,.,TRBJ2-4,TRBD1,CASSSPTGAKNIQYF,TGTGCCAGCAGTTCTCCGACAGGGGCCAAAAACATTCAGTACTTC
14,TRBV19,few,TRBJ2-7,TRBD2,CASSTPFGLAEQYF,TGTGCCAGTAGTACCCCCTTCGGACTAGCCGAGCAGTACTTC
14,TRBV6-1,once,TRBJ2-7,TRBD2,CASSVGLAVYEQYF,TGTGCCAGCAGTGTCGGACTAGCCGTCTACGAGCAGTACTTC
14,TRBV27,.,TRBJ1-1,TRBD1,CASSFGGTGGTAFF,TGTGCCAGCAGTTTTGGGGGGACAGGGGGCACGGCTTTCTTT
16,TRBV27,.,TRBJ2-3,TRBD1,CASSLWGDRGQDTQYF,TGTGCCAGCAGTTTATGGGGGGACAGGGGGCAAGATACGCAGTATTTT
14,TRBV5-1,.,TRBJ2-3,.,CASSLVSDSDTQYF,TGCGCCAGCAGCTTGGTAAGCGACTCAGATACGCAGTATTTT
16,TRBV6-6,.,TRBJ1-1,.,CASSYSRGPKNTEAFF,TGTGCCAGCAGTTACTCCAGGGGACCGAAGAACACTGAAGCTTTCTTT
13,TRBV5-5,.,TRBJ2-2,.,CASSLSDTGELFF,TGTGCCAGCAGCTTGAGTGACACCGGGGAGCTGTTTTTT
15,TRBV14,.,TRBJ1-4,TRBD1,CASSQDGTGDEKLFF,TGTGCCAGCAGCCAAGATGGGACAGGGGACGAAAAACTGTTTTTT
14,TRBV6-5,.,TRBJ2-7,TRBD1,CASSPGTGYYEQYF,TGTGCCAGCAGTCCAGGGACAGGGTACTACGAGCAGTACTTC
15,TRBV6-1,.,TRBJ1-5,.,CASSEFAASNQPQHF,TGTGCCAGCAGTGAGTTCGCGGCTAGCAATCAGCCCCAGCATTTT
17,TRBV2,.,TRBJ2-1,TRBD1,CASSAWTGGARYNEQFF,TGTGCCAGCAGTGCTTGGACAGGTGGGGCCCGCTACAATGAGCAGTTCTTC
16,TRBV4-3,.,TRBJ2-6,.,CASSQDAGTGANVLTF,TGCGCCAGCAGCCAAGATGCAGGGACTGGGGCCAACGTCCTGACTTTC
16,TRBV9,.,TRBJ2-2,.,CASSVVGVKNTGELFF,TGTGCCAGCAGCGTAGTTGGAGTCAAGAACACCGGGGAGCTGTTTTTT
17,TRBV13,.,TRBJ2-1,TRBD1,CASSLGGTGSFYNEQFF,TGTGCCAGCAGCTTAGGGGGGACAGGAAGTTTCTACAATGAGCAGTTCTTC
16,TRBV10-1,once,TRBJ1-5,.,CASSGRDRASNQPQHF,TGCGCCAGCAGTGGCAGGGACCGAGCGAGCAATCAGCCCCAGCATTTT
14,TRBV29-1,few,TRBJ2-5,.,CSATSGEPGVTQYF,TGCAGCGCGACTAGTGGAGAGCCTGGTGTGACCCAGTACTTC
13,TRBV9,once,TRBJ1-2,.,CASKSGGHYGYTF,TGTGCCAGCAAGTCCGGAGGGCACTATGGCTACACCTTC
15,TRBV18,many,TRBJ2-1,TRBD1,CASSPAGTGRNEQFF,TGTGCCAGCTCACCGGCCGGGACAGGGAGGAATGAGCAGTTCTTC
13,TRBV27,.,TRBJ2-7,.,CASSSLNSYEQYF,TGTGCCAGCAGTTCCTTAAACTCCTACGAGCAGTACTTC
13,TRBV7-6,few,TRBJ2-5,.,CASSIGLGGFPNF,TGTGCCAGCAGCATCGGACTAGGGGGCTTCCCCAACTTC
14,TRBV11-1,once,TRBJ2-7,.,CASSLGPSGYEQYF,TGTGCCAGCAGCTTGGGTCCATCCGGCTACGAGCAGTACTTC
14,TRBV19,.,TRBJ1-5,TRBD1,CASSWTGGNQPQHF,TGTGCCAGTAGTTGGACAGGGGGCAATCAGCCCCAGCATTTT
15,TRBV5-6,once,TRBJ2-1,TRBD2,CASSLEAGAYNEQFF,TGTGCCAGCAGCTTGGAAGCGGGAGCTTACAATGAGCAGTTCTTC
15,TRBV7-9,.,TRBJ1-1,.,CASSPRTVTNTEAFF,TGTGCCAGCAGCCCCCGGACCGTTACCAACACTGAAGCTTTCTTT
13,TRBV5-6,few,TRBJ2-7,.,CASSLDVSYEQYF,TGTGCCAGCAGCTTGGACGTTTCCTACGAGCAGTACTTC
12,TRBV4-1,.,TRBJ2-1,.,CASSQDGKGQFF,TGCGCCAGCAGCCAAGACGGGAAAGGGCAGTTCTTC
16,TRBV13,.,TRBJ1-1,.,CASSYSGTIFDTEAFF,TGTGCCAGCAGCTACTCCGGGACAATATTTGACACTGAAGCTTTCTTT
15,TRBV7-6,.,TRBJ2-7,TRBD2,CASSLDASGAYEQYF,TGTGCCAGCAGCTTAGATGCTAGCGGGGCCTACGAGCAGTACTTC
10,TRBV30,.,TRBJ2-1,.,CAWFYNEQFF,TGTGCCTGGTTCTACAATGAGCAGTTCTTC
13,TRBV6-5,.,TRBJ1-5,TRBD1,CASRWTGDQPQHF,TGTGCCAGCAGATGGACAGGGGATCAGCCCCAGCATTTT
16,TRBV27,.,TRBJ2-3,TRBD1,CASSLSPGGEADTQYF,TGTGCCAGCAGTTTATCGCCAGGGGGCGAAGCAGATACGCAGTATTTT
14,TRBV27,.,TRBJ1-6,TRBD1,CASSWTGGNSPLHF,TGTGCCAGCAGCTGGACAGGGGGAAATTCACCCCTCCACTTT
13,TRBV27,.,TRBJ2-7,.,CASSLSLSYEQYF,TGTGCCAGCAGTTTATCACTGAGCTACGAGCAGTACTTC
17,TRBV29-1,.,TRBJ2-7,TRBD1,CSALIGGTGGPAHEQYF,TGCAGCGCCCTTATAGGGGGGACAGGGGGACCAGCTCACGAGCAGTACTTC
15,TRBV10-3,once,TRBJ2-5,TRBD2,CAISPSGGAGETQYF,TGTGCCATCAGCCCTAGCGGGGGGGCGGGAGAGACCCAGTACTTC
15,TRBV7-9,.,TRBJ2-5,.,CASSLPRGAEETQYF,TGTGCCAGCAGCTTACCTCGGGGGGCCGAGGAGACCCAGTACTTC
18,TRBV9,.,TRBJ2-3,.,CASSVLGQLYEGTDTQYF,TGTGCCAGCAGCGTCCTGGGGCAGCTCTACGAAGGGACAGATACGCAGTATTTT
18,TRBV5-6,.,TRBJ1-1,TRBD1,CASSLAFGQGVYDTEAFF,TGTGCCAGCAGCTTGGCCTTCGGACAGGGAGTATACGACACTGAAGCTTTCTTT
14,TRBV15,once,TRBJ2-1,TRBD1,CATSREDRSNEQFF,TGTGCCACCAGCAGAGAGGACAGGTCAAATGAGCAGTTCTTC
13,TRBV27,.,TRBJ1-5,.,CASSLSSHQPQHF,TGTGCCAGCAGCCTGAGTTCACATCAGCCCCAGCATTTT
14,TRBV6-1,.,TRBJ2-1,.,CASSVGTSYNEQFF,TGTGCCAGCAGTGTAGGTACTTCCTACAATGAGCAGTTCTTC
11,TRBV5-4,.,TRBJ2-3,.,CASSSLDTQYF,TGTGCCAGCAGCTCGTTAGATACGCAGTATTTT
15,TRBV2,once,TRBJ2-2,TRBD2,CASSEGGGNTGELFF,TGTGCCAGCAGTGAAGGCGGGGGGAACACCGGGGAGCTGTTTTTT